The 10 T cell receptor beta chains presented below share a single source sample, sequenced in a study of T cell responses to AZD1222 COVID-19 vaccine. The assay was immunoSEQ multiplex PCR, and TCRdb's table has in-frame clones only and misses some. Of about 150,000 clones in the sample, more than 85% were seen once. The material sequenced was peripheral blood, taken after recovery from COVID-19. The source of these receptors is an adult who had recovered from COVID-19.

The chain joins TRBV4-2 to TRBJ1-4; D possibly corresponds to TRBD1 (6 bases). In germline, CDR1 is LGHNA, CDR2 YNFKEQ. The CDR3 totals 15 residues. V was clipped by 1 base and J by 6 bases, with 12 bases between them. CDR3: CASSQAQGTDEKLFF. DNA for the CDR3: TGTGCCAGCAGCCAAGCACAGGGAACCGATGAAAAACTGTTTTTT.

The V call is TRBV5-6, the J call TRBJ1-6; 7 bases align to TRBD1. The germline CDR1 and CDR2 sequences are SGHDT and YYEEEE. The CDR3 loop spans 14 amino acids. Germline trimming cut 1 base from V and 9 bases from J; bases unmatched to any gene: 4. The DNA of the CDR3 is TGTGCCAGCAGCTTGCAGCAGGGGGGTTCACCCCTCCACTTT. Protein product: CASSLQQGGSPLHF.

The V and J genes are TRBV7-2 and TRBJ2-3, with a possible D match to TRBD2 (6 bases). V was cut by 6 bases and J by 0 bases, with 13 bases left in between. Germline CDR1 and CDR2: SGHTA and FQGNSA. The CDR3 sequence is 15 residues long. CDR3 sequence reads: CASSRDFTSTDTQYF. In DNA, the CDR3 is TGTGCCAGCAGTCGGGACTTCACTAGCACAGATACGCAGTATTTT.

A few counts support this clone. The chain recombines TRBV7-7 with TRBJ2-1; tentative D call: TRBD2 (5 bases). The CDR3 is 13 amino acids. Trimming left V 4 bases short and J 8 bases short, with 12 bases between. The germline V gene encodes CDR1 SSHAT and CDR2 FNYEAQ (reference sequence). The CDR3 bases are TGTGCCAGCAGCTCTAGCCCTGTATATGAGCAGTTCTTC. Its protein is CASSSSPVYEQFF. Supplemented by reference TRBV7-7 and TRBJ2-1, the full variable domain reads GAGVSQSPRYKVTKRGQDVTLRCDPISSHATLYWYQQALGQGPEFLTYFNYEAQPDKSGLPSDRFSAERPEGSISTLTIQRTEQRDSAMYRCASSSSPVYEQFFGPGTRLTVL.

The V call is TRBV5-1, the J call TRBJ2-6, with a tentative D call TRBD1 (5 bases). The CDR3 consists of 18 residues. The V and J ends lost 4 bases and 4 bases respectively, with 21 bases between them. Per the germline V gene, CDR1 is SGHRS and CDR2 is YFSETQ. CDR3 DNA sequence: TGCGCCAGCAGCACCATAACCAGGGCCCAACTAGGGGCCAACGTCCTGACTTTC. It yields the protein CASSTITRAQLGANVLTF.

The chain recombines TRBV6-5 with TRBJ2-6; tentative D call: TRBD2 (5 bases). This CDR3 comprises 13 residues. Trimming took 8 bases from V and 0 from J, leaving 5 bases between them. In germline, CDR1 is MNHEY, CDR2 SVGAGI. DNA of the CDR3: TGTGCCAGCCGGGGCTCTGGGGCCAACGTCCTGACTTTC. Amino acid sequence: CASRGSGANVLTF.

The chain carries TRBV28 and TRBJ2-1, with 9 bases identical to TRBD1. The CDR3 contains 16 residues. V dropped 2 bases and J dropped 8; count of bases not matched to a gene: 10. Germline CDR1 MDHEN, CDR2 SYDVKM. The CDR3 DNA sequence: TGTGCCAGCAGTTTACTGGGACAGGGTGGGATCGATGAGCAGTTCTTC. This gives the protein CASSLLGQGGIDEQFF.

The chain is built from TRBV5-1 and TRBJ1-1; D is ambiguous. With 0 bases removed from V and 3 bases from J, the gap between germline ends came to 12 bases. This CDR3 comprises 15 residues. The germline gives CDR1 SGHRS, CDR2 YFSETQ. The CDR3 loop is CASSLDRGSDTEAFF. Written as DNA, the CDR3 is TGCGCCAGCAGCTTGGATCGGGGAAGCGACACTGAAGCTTTCTTT. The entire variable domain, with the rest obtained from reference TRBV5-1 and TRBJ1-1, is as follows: KAGVTQTPRYLIKTRGQQVTLSCSPISGHRSVSWYQQTPGQGLQFLFEYFSETQRNKGNFPGRFSGRQFSNSRSEMNVSTLELGDSALYLCASSLDRGSDTEAFFGQGTRLTVV.

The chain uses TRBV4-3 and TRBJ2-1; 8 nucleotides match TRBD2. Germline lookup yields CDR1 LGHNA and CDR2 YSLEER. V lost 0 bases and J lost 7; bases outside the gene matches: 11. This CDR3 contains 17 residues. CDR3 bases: TGCGCCAGCAGCCAAGATTTCGGGGCGGGGGGAAGGAATGAGCAGTTCTTC. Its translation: CASSQDFGAGGRNEQFF.

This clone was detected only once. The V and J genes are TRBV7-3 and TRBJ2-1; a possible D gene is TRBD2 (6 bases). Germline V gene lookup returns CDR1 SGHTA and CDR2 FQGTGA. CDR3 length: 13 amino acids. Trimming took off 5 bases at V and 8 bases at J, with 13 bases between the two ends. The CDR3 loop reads CASSRLGGDEQFF. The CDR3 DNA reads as TGTGCCAGCAGCCGCCTAGGCGGGGATGAGCAGTTCTTC.